A single sample gave rise to the 8 T cell receptor beta chains below, sequenced in a study of spatial heterogeneity in lung cancer. TCRdb re-called the 5' RACE reads with MiXCR, one entry per CDR3 protein. The sample consists of some 50,000 distinct CDR3 sequences, 10% to 15% of them appearing once. Time point denoted: sample taken at primary tumor resection. Tumor, nontumor lung or frozen PBMC supplied whole RNA, sequenced without sorting. Sample: PBMCs, taken at surgery. Receptor source: a female donor with early-stage non-small cell lung cancer.

In its sample, this clonotype was seen a few times. The rearrangement uses TRBV19 and TRBJ1-5, with TRBD1 as a possible D gene (6 bases). The germline CDR1 and CDR2 sequences are LNHDA and SQIVND (reference sequence). V lost 1 base and J lost 7, with 11 bases in between. The CDR3 has 14 amino acids. The CDR3 loop reads CASSIGPGDQPQHF. CDR3 DNA: TGTGCCAGTAGTATAGGGCCAGGGGACCAGCCCCAGCATTTT.

This clonotype has a handful of counts. The gene calls are TRBV27 and TRBJ1-2; no clear D gene. Trimming took off 2 bases at V and 4 bases at J, with 8 bases between the two ends. This CDR3 spans 13 amino acids. CDR1 is MNHEY and CDR2 is SMNVEV in the germline V gene (reference sequence). CDR3: CASSLGGRYGYTF. CDR3 DNA sequence: TGTGCCAGCAGTTTAGGAGGGCGCTATGGCTACACCTTC.

This clonotype has a handful of counts. The chain couples TRBV19 to TRBJ2-1; D perhaps matches TRBD2 (5 bases). Trimming took 0 bases from V and 0 from J, leaving 15 bases between them. Germline CDR1 reads LNHDA; CDR2 reads SQIVND (reference sequence). The CDR3 has 18 residues. The CDR3 region has the DNA TGTGCCAGTAGTATAGATCTAAGTCGGGGTTCCTCCTACAATGAGCAGTTCTTC. Translated, it gives CASSIDLSRGSSYNEQFF.

The J gene is TRBJ1-2, the V gene TRBV28; D not resolved. CDR3 size: 15 residues. CDR1 and CDR2 (germline): MDHEN, SYDVKM. V was shortened by 2 bases and J by 2 bases, with 12 bases between the two germline ends. This CDR3 is CASSLRTPRNYGYTF. As DNA, the CDR3 is TGTGCCAGCAGTTTAAGAACTCCCAGGAACTATGGCTACACCTTC.

This clonotype has at least ten counts. V and J are TRBV4-1 and TRBJ2-5, with D uncertain. CDR3 length: 13 amino acids. V was cut by 2 bases and J by 5 bases, with 9 bases left in between. The germline CDR1 and CDR2 sequences are MGHRA and YSYEKL. CDR3 in amino acids: CASSQLIRETQYF. CDR3 nucleotides: TGCGCCAGCAGCCAACTAATCCGGGAGACCCAGTACTTC.

This clonotype came up a few times. The CDR3: CASSQDSPGLAGGETQYF. The DNA for the CDR3 is TGTGCCAGCAGCCAAGATTCACCGGGACTAGCGGGAGGAGAGACCCAGTACTTC. This chain connects TRBV14 to TRBJ2-5; 15 nucleotides line up with TRBD2. The CDR3 extends over 18 amino acids. V shed 0 bases, J shed 4 bases, and the junction held 6 bases outside the gene matches. From germline, CDR1 is SGHDN and CDR2 FVKESK.

The genes are TRBV20-1 and TRBJ2-1; no clear D. Germline V lookup: CDR1 DFQATT, CDR2 SNEGSKA (reference sequence). Trimming shortened V by 3 bases and J by 2 bases, and 17 bases separated the two germline ends. This CDR3 region has 16 residues. The CDR3: CSASGAALIPYNEQFF. The CDR3 nucleotides read TGCAGTGCTAGTGGCGCGGCCCTAATCCCCTACAATGAGCAGTTCTTC.

This clonotype was seen at least ten times. This chain joins TRBV6-5 and TRBJ1-6; D is undetermined. V lost 6 bases to trimming and J lost 9 bases, with 21 bases between them. Germline V CDR1 and CDR2: MNHEY, SVGAGI. There are 16 residues in the CDR3. The CDR3: CASRDFVLSHTSPLHF. The CDR3 bases are TGTGCCAGCAGGGACTTCGTGTTAAGTCATACTTCACCCCTCCACTTT.